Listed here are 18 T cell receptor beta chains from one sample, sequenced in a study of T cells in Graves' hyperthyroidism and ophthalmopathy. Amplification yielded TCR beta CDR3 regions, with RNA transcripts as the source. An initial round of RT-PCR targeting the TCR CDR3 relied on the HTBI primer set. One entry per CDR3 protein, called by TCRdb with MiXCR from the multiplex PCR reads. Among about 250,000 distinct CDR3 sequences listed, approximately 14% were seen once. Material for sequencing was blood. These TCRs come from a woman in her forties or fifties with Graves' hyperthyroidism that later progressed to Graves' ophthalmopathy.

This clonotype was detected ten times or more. Here the CDR3 reads CASSETRLAGRKETQYF. DNA for the CDR3: TGTGCCAGCAGCGAGACGCGGCTAGCGGGTAGGAAAGAGACCCAGTACTTC. The chain has TRBV5-8 and TRBJ2-5, with TRBD2 matching 8 bases. This CDR3 comprises 17 residues. Unmatched junction bases numbered 14, after V lost 4 bases and J lost 3 bases. Looked up from germline, CDR1 is SGHTS and CDR2 is YDEGEE.

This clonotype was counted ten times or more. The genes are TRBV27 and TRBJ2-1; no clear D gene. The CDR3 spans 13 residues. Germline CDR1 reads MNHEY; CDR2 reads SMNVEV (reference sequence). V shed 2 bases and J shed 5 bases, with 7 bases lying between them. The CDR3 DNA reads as TGTGCCAGCAGTTTAAAACAGCACAATGAGCAGTTCTTC. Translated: CASSLKQHNEQFF.

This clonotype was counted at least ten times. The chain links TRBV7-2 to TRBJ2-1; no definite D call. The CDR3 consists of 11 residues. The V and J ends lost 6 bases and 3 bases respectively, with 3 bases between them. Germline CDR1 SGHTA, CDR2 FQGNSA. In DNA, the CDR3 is TGTGCCAGCAGGTACTACAATGAGCAGTTCTTC. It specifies CASRYYNEQFF.

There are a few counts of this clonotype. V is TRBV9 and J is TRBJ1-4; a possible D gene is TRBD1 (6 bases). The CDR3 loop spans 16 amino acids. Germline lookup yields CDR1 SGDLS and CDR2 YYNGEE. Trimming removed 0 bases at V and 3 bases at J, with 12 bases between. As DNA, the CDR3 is TGTGCCAGCAGCGTAGGGTTGGGGGCACCTAATGAAAAACTGTTTTTT. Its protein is CASSVGLGAPNEKLFF.

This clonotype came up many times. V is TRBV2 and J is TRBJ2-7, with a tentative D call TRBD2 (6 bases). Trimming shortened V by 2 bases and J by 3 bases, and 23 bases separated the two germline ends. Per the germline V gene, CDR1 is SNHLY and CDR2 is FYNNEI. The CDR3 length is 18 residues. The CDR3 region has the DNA TGTGCCAGCAGTGAAATGGGGGGAGGTAGGAGATACCGCTACGAGCAGTACTTC. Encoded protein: CASSEMGGGRRYRYEQYF.

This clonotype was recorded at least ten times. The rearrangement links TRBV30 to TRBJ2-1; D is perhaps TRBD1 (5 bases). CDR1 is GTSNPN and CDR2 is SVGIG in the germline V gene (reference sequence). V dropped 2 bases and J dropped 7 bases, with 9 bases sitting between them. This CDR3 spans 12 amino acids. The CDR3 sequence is CAWSYQGNEQFF. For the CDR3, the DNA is TGTGCCTGGAGTTATCAGGGTAATGAGCAGTTCTTC.

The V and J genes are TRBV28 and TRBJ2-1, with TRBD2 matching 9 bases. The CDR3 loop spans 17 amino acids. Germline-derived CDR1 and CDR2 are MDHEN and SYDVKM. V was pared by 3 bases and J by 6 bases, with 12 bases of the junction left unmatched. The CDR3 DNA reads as TGTGCCAGCAGTTTGAGGGTAGCGGGAGATAACCCCAATGAGCAGTTCTTC. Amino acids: CASSLRVAGDNPNEQFF.

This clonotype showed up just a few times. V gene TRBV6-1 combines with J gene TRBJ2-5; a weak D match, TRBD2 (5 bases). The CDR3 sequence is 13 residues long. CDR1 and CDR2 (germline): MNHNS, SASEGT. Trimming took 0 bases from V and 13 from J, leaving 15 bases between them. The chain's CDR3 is CASSEAPFSGGYF. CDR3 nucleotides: TGTGCCAGCAGTGAAGCTCCTTTCTCAGGAGGGTACTTC.

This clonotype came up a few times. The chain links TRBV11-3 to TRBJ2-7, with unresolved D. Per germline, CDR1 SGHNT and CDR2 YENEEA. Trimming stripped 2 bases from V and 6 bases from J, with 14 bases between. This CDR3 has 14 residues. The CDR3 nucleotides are TGTGCCAGCAGCTTATCAAGCCATTCTTCCGAGCAGTACTTC. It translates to CASSLSSHSSEQYF.

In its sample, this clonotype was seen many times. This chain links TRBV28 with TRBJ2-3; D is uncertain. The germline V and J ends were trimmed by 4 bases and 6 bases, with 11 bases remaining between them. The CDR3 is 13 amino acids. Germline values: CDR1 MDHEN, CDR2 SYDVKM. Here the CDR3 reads CASSSALGDTQYF. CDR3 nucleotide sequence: TGTGCCAGCAGTTCGGCCTTAGGGGATACGCAGTATTTT.

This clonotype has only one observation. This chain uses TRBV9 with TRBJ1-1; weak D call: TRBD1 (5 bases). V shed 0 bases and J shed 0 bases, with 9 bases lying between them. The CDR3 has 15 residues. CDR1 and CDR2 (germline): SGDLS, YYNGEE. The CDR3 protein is CASSVAGSMNTEAFF. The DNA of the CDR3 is TGTGCCAGCAGCGTAGCAGGGAGCATGAACACTGAAGCTTTCTTT.

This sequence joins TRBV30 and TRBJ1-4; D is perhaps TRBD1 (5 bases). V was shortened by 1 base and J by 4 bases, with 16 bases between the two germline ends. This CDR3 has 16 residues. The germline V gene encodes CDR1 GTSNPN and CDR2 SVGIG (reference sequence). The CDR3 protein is CAWSAGLLGFNEKLFF. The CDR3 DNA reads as TGTGCCTGGAGTGCGGGACTTCTTGGTTTTAATGAAAAACTGTTTTTT.

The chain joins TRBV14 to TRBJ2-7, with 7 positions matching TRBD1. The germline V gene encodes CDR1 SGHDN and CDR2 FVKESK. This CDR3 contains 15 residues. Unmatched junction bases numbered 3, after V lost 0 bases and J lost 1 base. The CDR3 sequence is CASSQDPGQSYEQYF. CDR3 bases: TGTGCCAGCAGCCAAGATCCGGGACAGTCCTACGAGCAGTACTTC.

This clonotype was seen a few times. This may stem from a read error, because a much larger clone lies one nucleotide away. CDR3 sequence reads: CASSTSRRRAGDTQCF. CDR3 coding DNA: TGCGCCAGCAGCACATCCCGCCGACGGGCCGGGGATACGCAGTGTTTT. The genes are TRBV5-1 and TRBJ2-3; D might be TRBD2 (5 bases). Per the germline V gene, CDR1 is SGHRS and CDR2 is YFSETQ. CDR3 size: 16 residues.

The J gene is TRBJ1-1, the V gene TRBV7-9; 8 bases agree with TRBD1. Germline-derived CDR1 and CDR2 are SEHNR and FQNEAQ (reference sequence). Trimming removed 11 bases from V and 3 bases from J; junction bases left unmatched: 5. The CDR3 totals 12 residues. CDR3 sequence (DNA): TGTGCCGCCGAGGACAGGGACACTGAAGCTTTCTTT. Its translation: CAAEDRDTEAFF.

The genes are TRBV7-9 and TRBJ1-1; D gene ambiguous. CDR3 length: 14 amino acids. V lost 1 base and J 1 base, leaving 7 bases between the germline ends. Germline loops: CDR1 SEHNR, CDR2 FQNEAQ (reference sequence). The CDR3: CASSLGPPNTEAFF. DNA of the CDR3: TGTGCCAGCAGCTTAGGACCACCGAACACTGAAGCTTTCTTT.

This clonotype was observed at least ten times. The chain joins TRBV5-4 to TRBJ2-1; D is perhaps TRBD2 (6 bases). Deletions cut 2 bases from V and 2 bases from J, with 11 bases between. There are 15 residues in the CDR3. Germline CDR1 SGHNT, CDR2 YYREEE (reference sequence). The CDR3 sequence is CASSFGGKAYNEQFF. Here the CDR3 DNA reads TGTGCCAGCAGCTTCGGGGGTAAGGCCTACAATGAGCAGTTCTTC.

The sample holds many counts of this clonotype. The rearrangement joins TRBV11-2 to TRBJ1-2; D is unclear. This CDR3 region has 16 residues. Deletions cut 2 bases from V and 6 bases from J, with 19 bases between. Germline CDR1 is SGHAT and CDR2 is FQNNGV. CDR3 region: CASSLKKGTVHDGYTF. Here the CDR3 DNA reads TGTGCCAGCAGCTTAAAAAAGGGTACCGTACATGATGGCTACACCTTC. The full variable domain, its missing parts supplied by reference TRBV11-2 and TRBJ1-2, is EAGVAQSPRYKIIEKRQSVAFWCNPISGHATLYWYQQILGQGPKLLIQFQNNGVVDDSQLPKDRFSAERLKGVDSTLKIQPAKLEDSAVYLCASSLKKGTVHDGYTFGSGTRLTVV.